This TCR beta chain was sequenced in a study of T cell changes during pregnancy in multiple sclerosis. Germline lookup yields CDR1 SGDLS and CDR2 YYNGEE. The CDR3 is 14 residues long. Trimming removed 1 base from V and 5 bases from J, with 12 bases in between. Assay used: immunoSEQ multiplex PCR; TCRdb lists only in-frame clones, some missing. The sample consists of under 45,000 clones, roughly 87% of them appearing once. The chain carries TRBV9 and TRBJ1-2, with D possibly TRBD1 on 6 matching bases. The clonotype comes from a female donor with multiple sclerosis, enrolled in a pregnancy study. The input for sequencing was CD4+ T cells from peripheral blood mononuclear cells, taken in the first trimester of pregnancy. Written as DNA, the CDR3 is TGTGCCAGCAGCGTAACAACAGGGCCTTATGGCTACACCTTC. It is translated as CASSVTTGPYGYTF.